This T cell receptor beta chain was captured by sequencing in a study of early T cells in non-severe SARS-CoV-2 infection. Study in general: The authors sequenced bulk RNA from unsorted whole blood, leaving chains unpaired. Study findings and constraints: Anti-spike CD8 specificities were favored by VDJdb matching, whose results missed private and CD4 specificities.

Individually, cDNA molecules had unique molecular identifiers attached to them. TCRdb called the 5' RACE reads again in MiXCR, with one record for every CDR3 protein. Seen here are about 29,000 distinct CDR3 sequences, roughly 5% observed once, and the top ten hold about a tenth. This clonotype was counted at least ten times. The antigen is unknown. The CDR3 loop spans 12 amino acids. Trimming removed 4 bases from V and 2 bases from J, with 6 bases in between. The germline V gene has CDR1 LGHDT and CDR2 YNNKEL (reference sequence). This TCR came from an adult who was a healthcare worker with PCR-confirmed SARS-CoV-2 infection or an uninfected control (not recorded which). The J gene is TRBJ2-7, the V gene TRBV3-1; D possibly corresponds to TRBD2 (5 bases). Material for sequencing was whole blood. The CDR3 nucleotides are TGTGCCAGCAGCCGAGGGACCTACGAGCAGTACTTC. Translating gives CASSRGTYEQYF.